This paragraph reports one T cell receptor (beta chain). This sample was included in a study of cytomegalovirus exposure and HLA in healthy donors. A multiplex PCR was run with 60 Vbeta primers and 13 Jbeta primers. The repertoire was sequenced with immunoSEQ multiplex PCR; TCRdb's copy has only in-frame clones and lacks some. The repertoire consists of 180,000 or so clones, with roughly 85% occurring once and the leading ten covering around 15%. Sequencing was carried out using PBMCs. This clonotype was sampled from a man aged 45-65 years in good health and CMV-seropositive.

CDR3 sequence reads: CAISEAPGGVGSPLHF. The CDR3 DNA reads as TGTGCCATCAGTGAGGCCCCGGGGGGGGTCGGCTCACCCCTCCACTTT. The rearrangement links TRBV10-3 to TRBJ1-6; perhaps TRBD1 as D (5 bases). Germline V gene data show CDR1 as ENHRY and CDR2 as SYGVKD. The CDR3 has 16 residues. Trimming cost V 2 bases and J 10 bases, with 18 bases left between them.